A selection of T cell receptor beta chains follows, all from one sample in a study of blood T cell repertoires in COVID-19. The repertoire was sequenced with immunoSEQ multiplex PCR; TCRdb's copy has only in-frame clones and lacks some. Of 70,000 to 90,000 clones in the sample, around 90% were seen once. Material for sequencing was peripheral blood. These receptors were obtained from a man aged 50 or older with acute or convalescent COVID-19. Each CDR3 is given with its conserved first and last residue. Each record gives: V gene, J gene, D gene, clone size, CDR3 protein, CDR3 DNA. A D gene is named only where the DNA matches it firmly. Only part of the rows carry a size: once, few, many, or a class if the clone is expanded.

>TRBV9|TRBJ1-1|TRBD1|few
CASSVEGDRETSAFF
TGTGCCAGCAGCGTAGAGGGGGACAGGGAAACGTCGGCTTTCTTT
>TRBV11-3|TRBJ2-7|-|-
CASSQDSNEQYF
TGTGCCAGCAGCCAGGACAGCAACGAGCAGTACTTC
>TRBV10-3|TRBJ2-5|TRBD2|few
CAISDPPGLAGGETQYF
TGTGCCATCAGTGACCCTCCAGGACTAGCGGGGGGTGAGACCCAGTACTTC
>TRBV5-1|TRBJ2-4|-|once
CASSLAEQKKNIQYF
TGCGCCAGCAGCTTGGCCGAACAGAAAAAAAACATTCAGTACTTC
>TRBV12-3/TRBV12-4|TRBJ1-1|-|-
CASSLTGTEAFF
TGTGCCAGCAGTCTTACAGGGACTGAAGCTTTCTTT
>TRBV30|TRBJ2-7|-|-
CAWSVAQGGAYEQYF
TGTGCCTGGAGTGTAGCGCAGGGAGGAGCCTACGAGCAGTACTTC
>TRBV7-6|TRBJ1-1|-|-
CASSLGAGMNTEAFF
TGTGCCAGCAGCTTAGGGGCGGGGATGAACACTGAAGCTTTCTTT
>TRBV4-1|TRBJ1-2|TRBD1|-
CASTPNRGNYGYTF
TGCGCCAGCACCCCAAACAGGGGAAACTATGGCTACACCTTC
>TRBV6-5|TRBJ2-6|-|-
CASSYPPSSGANVLTF
TGTGCCAGCAGTTACCCCCCCTCGTCTGGGGCCAACGTCCTGACTTTC
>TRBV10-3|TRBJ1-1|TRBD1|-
CAISPDRALNTEAFF
TGTGCCATCAGTCCGGACAGGGCTTTGAACACTGAAGCTTTCTTT
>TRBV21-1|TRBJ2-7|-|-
CASSKGEGLAGEQYF
TGTGCCAGCAGCAAAGGGGAGGGACTAGCGGGCGAGCAGTACTTC
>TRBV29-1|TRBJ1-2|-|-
CSVVGGAGYGYTF
TGCAGCGTTGTAGGAGGGGCGGGTTATGGCTACACCTTC
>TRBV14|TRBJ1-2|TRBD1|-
CASSQQGVYGYTF
TGTGCCAGCAGCCAACAGGGGGTCTATGGCTACACCTTC
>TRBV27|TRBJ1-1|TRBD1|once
CASSFQGGLMNTEAFF
TGTGCCAGCAGTTTCCAGGGGGGCCTCATGAACACTGAAGCTTTCTTT
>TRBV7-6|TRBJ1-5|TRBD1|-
CASSLSAGQVTGPQHF
TGTGCCAGCAGCTTAAGCGCGGGACAGGTGACCGGGCCCCAGCATTTT
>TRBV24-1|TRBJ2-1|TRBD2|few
CATSDSGLAYNEQFF
TGTGCCACCAGTGATTCGGGACTAGCTTACAATGAGCAGTTCTTC
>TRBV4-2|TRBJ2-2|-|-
CASSQELRSTGELFF
TGTGCCAGCAGCCAAGAACTGCGGAGTACCGGGGAGCTGTTTTTT
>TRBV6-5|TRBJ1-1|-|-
CASRRGVTEAFF
TGTGCCAGCAGGCGGGGGGTTACTGAAGCTTTCTTT
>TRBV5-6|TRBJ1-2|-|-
CASSLGSGARYTF
TGTGCCAGCAGCTTGGGGTCAGGGGCCCGCTACACCTTC
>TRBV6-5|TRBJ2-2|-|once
CASSYSTANTGELFF
TGTGCCAGCAGTTACTCAACAGCGAACACCGGGGAGCTGTTTTTT
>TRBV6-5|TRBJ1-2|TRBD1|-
CASSRGGSNYGYTF
TGTGCCAGCAGCAGAGGGGGCAGTAACTATGGCTACACCTTC
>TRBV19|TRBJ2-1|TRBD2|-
CASTNFAGVYNEQFF
TGTGCCAGCACTAACTTTGCGGGGGTCTACAATGAGCAGTTCTTC
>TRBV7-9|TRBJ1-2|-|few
CASSPGFGGYTF
TGTGCCAGCAGCCCAGGGTTTGGAGGCTACACCTTC
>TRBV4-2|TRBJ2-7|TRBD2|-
CASSRQRGGEYEQYF
TGTGCCAGCAGCCGACAGCGGGGGGGAGAGTACGAGCAGTACTTC
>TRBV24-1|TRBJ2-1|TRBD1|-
CATSDPGQGSNEQFF
TGTGCCACCAGTGACCCGGGACAGGGATCCAATGAGCAGTTCTTC
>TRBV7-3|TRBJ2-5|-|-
CASSLIAQGGQETQYF
TGTGCCAGCAGCTTAATAGCCCAGGGGGGCCAAGAGACCCAGTACTTC
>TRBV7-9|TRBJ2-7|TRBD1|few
CASSAPGQGTYEQYF
TGTGCCAGCAGCGCACCGGGACAGGGAACCTACGAGCAGTACTTC
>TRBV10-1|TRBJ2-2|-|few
CASCSNTGELFF
TGCGCCAGCTGTAGTAACACCGGGGAGCTGTTTTTT
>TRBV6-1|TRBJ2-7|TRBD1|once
CASSEGTGGSYEQYF
TGTGCCAGCAGTGAAGGGACAGGGGGGTCCTACGAGCAGTACTTC
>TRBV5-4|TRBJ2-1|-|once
CASSPQQGTIVYNEQFF
TGTGCCAGCAGCCCACAACAGGGAACCATTGTCTACAATGAGCAGTTCTTC
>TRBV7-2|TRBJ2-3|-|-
CASSPLASTDTQYF
TGTGCCAGCAGCCCCCTAGCTAGCACAGATACGCAGTATTTT